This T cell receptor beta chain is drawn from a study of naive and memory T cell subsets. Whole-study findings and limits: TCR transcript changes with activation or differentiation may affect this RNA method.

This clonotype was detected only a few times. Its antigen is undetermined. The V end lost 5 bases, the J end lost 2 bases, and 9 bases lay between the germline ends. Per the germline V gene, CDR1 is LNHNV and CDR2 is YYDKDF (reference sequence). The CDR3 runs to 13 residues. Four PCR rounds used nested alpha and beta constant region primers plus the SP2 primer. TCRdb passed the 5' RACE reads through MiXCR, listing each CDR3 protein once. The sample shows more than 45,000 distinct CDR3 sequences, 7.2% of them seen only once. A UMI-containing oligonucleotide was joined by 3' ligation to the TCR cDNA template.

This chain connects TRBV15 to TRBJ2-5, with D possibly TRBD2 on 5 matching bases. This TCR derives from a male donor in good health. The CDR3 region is CATSLAGQETQYF. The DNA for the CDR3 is TGTGCCACCAGCCTAGCTGGACAAGAGACCCAGTACTTC.